The source of this TCR beta chain is a study of relationships among human T cell subsets. Trimming left V 5 bases short and J 0 bases short, with 13 bases between. Germline V gene data show CDR1 as DFQATT and CDR2 as SNEGSKA (reference sequence). The CDR3 consists of 14 residues. Of note for this clonotype: The target antigen is unknown.

CD4+ cells were positively selected first, then anti-CD25 beads isolated CD4+CD25+ regulatory T cells. TCR alpha and beta CDR3s were amplified from mRNA by semiquantitative ARM-PCR. Exponential amplification used communal superprimers after tagged nested gene-specific primers in ARM-PCR. Using its own MiXCR run on the multiplex PCR reads, TCRdb lists one record per CDR3 protein. This sample carries roughly 15,000 distinct CDR3 sequences, 50% to 75% of them seen once, and the ten largest clones take roughly 2%. Study-level results: V, D, J usage, CDR3 length and N-additions were similar across seven subsets. Bead-based sorting did not rule out CD4+CD8+ double-positive cells. Over 55% of CD8+ cytotoxic sequences came from clones with over 100 reads. Substantial CDR3 sharing among Th1, Th2 and regulatory cells suggested stochastic fate choice.

The TCR was taken from a man aged 40-50 years in good health. This chain links TRBV20-1 with TRBJ1-1; maybe TRBD1 (5 bases). The sequencing input was Tregs sorted from blood. The CDR3 coding sequence is TGCAGTGCTCTTATCGGGACCGTGAACACTGAAGCTTTCTTT. This gives the protein CSALIGTVNTEAFF.